Included here is one TCR beta chain sequence, with context. What it recognizes is unknown. It may be a read error: a sequence one base away is much more abundant. The data derive from a study of identical twins. TCRdb reanalysed the 5' RACE reads using MiXCR and keeps one entry per CDR3 protein. The sample lists roughly 1,500,000 distinct CDR3 sequences; roughly a third were seen once. Findings of the study overall: A lower insertion count was a feature of abundant cord blood beta clonotypes, with no such feature in memory repertoires.

CDR3 length: 16 amino acids. The TCR sequence derives from a newborn girl in good health. The chain has TRBV21-1 and TRBJ1-2; the tabulated D call, TRBD1, remains unverified against the DNA. TRBV21-1 is assigned pseudogene status. The sample consisted of cord blood. The CDR3 reads CASSKPWDIWDYGHTF. CDR3 nucleotides: TGTGCCAGCAGCAAACCCTGGGACATCTGGGACTATGGCCACACCTTC.